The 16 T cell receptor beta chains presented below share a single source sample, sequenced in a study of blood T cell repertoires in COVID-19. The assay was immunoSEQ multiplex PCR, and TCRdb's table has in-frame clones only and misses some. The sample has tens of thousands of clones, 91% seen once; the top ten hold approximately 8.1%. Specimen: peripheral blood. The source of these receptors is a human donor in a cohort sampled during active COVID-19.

The CDR3 DNA follows: TGTGCCAGCAGCCAAAGGGCGGGGGGGCCTTTGACCTACAATGAGCAGTTCTTC. Residues: CASSQRAGGPLTYNEQFF. This chain connects TRBV3-1 (or the pseudogene TRBV3-2) to TRBJ2-1, with 9 bases fitting TRBD2. With 2 bases clipped from V and 2 bases from J, the junction kept 10 bases outside the gene matches. CDR1 is LGHDT, CDR2 YNNKEL, per germline (reference sequence). The CDR3 contains 18 residues.

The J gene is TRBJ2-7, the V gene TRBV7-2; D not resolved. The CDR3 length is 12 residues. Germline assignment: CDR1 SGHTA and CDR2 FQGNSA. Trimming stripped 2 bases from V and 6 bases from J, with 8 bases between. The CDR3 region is CASSLIAGEQYF. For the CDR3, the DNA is TGTGCCAGCAGCTTAATAGCCGGCGAGCAGTACTTC.

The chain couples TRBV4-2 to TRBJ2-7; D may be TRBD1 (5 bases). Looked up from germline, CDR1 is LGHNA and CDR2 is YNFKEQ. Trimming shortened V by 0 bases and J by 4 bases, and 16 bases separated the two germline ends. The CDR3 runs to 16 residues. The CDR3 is CASSQDGSGAGYEQYF. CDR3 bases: TGTGCCAGCAGCCAAGATGGAAGTGGTGCAGGGTACGAGCAGTACTTC.

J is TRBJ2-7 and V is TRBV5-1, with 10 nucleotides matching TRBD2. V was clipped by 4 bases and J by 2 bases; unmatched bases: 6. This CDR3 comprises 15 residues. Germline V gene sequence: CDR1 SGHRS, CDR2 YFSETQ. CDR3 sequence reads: CASSPGLAVAYEQYF. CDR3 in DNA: TGCGCCAGCAGCCCCGGACTAGCGGTTGCCTACGAGCAGTACTTC.

DNA for the CDR3: TGTGCCAGCAGCAAAGAACAGGGGGTTAGGTGGGCCAACGTCCTGACTTTC. The encoded protein is CASSKEQGVRWANVLTF. The chain links TRBV21-1 to TRBJ2-6; the D call TRBD1 from the table was never checked on the DNA. TRBV21-1 is assigned pseudogene status. There are 17 residues in the CDR3.

In nucleotides, the CDR3 is TGTGCCAGCAGACCGACAGGGGGCGTCTATAATTCACCCCTCCACTTT. It yields the protein CASRPTGGVYNSPLHF. The genes are TRBV2 and TRBJ1-6, with 10 bases identical to TRBD1. This CDR3 spans 16 amino acids. CDR1 SNHLY and CDR2 FYNNEI come from the germline V gene. J was trimmed by 3 bases and V by 6 bases; bases with no gene match: 5.

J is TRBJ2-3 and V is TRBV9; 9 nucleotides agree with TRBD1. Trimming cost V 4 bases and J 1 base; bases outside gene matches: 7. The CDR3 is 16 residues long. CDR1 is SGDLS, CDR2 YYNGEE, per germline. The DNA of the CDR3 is TGTGCCAGCAGCCCCCGGGACAGGGACGGCACAGATACGCAGTATTTT. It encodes CASSPRDRDGTDTQYF.

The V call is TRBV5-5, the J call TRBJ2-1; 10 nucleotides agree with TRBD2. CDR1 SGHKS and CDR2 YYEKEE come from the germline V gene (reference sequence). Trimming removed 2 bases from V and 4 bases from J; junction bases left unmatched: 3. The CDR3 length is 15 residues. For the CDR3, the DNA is TGTGCCAGCAGCTTAGAAGCGGGAGGGTACAATGAGCAGTTCTTC. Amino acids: CASSLEAGGYNEQFF. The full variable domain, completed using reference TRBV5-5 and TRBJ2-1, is DAGVTQSPTHLIKTRGQQVTLRCSPISGHKSVSWYQQVLGQGPQFIFQYYEKEERGRGNFPDRFSARQFPNYSSELNVNALLLGDSALYLCASSLEAGGYNEQFFGPGTRLTVL.

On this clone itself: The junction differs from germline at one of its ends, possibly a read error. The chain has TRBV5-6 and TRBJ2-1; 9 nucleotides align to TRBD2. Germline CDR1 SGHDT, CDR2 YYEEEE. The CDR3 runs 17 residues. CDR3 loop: CASSVSGGLSSYNEQLF. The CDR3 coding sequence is TGTGCCAGCAGCGTTAGCGGGGGCCTTAGCTCCTACAATGAGCAGCTCTTC.

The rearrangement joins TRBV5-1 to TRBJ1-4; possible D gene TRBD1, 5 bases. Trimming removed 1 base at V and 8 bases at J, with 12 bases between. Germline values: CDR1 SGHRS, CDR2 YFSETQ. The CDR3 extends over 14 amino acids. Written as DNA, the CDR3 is TGCGCCAGCAGCTTGCAGCAGGGTGAAGAAAAACTGTTTTTT. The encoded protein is CASSLQQGEEKLFF.

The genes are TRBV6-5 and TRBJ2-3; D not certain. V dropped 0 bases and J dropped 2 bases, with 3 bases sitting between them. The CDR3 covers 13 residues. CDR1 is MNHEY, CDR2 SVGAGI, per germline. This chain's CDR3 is CASSYSFTDTQYF. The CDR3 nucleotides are TGTGCCAGCAGTTACTCCTTCACAGATACGCAGTATTTT.

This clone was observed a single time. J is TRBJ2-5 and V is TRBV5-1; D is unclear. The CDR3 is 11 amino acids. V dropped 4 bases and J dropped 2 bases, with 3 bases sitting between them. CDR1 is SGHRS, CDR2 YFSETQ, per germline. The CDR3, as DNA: TGCGCCAGCAGCGAGCAAGAGACCCAGTACTTC. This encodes CASSEQETQYF.

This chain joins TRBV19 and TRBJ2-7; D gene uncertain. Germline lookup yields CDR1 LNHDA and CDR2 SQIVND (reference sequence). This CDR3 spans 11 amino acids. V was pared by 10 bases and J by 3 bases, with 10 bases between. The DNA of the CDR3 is TGTGCCACCGCGGAAGGCTACGAGCAGTACTTC. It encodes CATAEGYEQYF.

The DNA of the CDR3 is TGTGCCAGTAGGGCTGGGGACAAAGGTGCCAATGAAAAACTGTTTTTT. Its translation: CASRAGDKGANEKLFF. This chain uses TRBV19 with TRBJ1-4, with D possibly being TRBD1 (6 bases). The CDR3 totals 16 residues. The germline V gene encodes CDR1 LNHDA and CDR2 SQIVND (reference sequence). V was cut by 6 bases and J by 5 bases, with 19 bases left in between.

CDR3 sequence: CASSILVAGASTDTQYF. Here the CDR3 DNA reads TGTGCCAGTAGTATCCTGGTAGCGGGGGCTAGCACAGATACGCAGTATTTT. The chain has TRBV19 and TRBJ2-3; 9 bases match TRBD2. The CDR3 covers 17 residues. V lost 3 bases, J lost 0 bases, and 7 bases stayed unmatched. Looked up from germline, CDR1 is LNHDA and CDR2 is SQIVND (reference sequence).

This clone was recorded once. In DNA, the CDR3 is TGTGCCAGCAGCAGGGAGGAAGGGGAGACCCAGTACTTC. Its translation is CASSREEGETQYF. The gene calls are TRBV6-4 and TRBJ2-5; maybe TRBD2 (6 bases). The CDR3 length is 13 residues. Trimming removed 6 bases from V and 5 bases from J, with 13 bases in between. CDR1 is MRHNA and CDR2 is SNTAGT in the germline V gene.